This TCR beta chain comes out of a study of memory CD4+ T cells and cytomegalovirus serostatus. The wider study: This sample comes from healthy Belgian adults, several CMV seropositive, approximately 22 seronegative. The study's findings and limits: Of under 200 reported CMV TCRbeta sequences, around 63 were found in memory CD4+ repertoires. A US-trained random forest predicted CMV serostatus with median AUC around 0.9.

Assay used: immunoSEQ multiplex PCR; TCRdb lists only in-frame clones, some missing. This table holds about 50,000 clones, roughly 78% found once. Regarding this clone: What it binds is not known.

Single viable CD3+CD4+CD8-CD45RO+ cells were sorted as the memory CD4+ T cells. The TCR was taken from an adult in good health and CMV-seronegative. Sequencing used memory CD4+ T cells from blood.

Written as DNA, the CDR3 is TGTGCCAGCAGCGTAGATTTCGGGACCGGGGAGCTGTTTTTT. Its protein is CASSVDFGTGELFF. The chain has TRBV9 and TRBJ2-2, with D unresolved. The CDR3 spans 14 residues. The V gene lost 0 bases and the J gene lost 5 bases, with 8 bases spanning the gap. Looked up from germline, CDR1 is SGDLS and CDR2 is YYNGEE. Supplemented by reference TRBV9 and TRBJ2-2, the full variable domain reads DSGVTQTPKHLITATGQRVTLRCSPRSGDLSVYWYQQSLDQGLQFLIQYYNGEERAKGNILERFSAQQFPDLHSELNLSSLELGDSALYFCASSVDFGTGELFFGEGSRLTVL.